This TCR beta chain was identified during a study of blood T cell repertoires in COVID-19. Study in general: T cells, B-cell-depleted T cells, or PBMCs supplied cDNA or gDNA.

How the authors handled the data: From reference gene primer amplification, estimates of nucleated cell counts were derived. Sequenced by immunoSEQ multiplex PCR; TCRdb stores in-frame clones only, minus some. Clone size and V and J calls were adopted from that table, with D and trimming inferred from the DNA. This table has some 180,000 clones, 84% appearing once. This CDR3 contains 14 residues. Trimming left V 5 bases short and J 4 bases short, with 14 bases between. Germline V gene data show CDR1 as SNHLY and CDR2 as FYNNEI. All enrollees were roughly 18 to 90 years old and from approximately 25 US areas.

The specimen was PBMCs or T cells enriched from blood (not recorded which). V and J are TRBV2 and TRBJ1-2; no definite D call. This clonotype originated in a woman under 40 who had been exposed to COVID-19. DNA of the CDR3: TGTGCCAGCAGTTCTAGCACGGGGAGCTATGGCTACACCTTC. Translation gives CASSSSTGSYGYTF.